Listed here is a single T cell receptor (beta chain). These data are taken from a study of technical replicates of blood from a few donors. Clones were read by immunoSEQ multiplex PCR, and TCRdb kept only the in-frame ones, dropping some. This table holds 60,000 to 85,000 clones, 91% found once. J was trimmed by 7 bases and V by 0 bases; bases with no gene match: 8. The germline V gene has CDR1 GTSNPN and CDR2 SVGIG (reference sequence). This CDR3 region has 15 residues. J is TRBJ2-2 and V is TRBV30; 7 bases line up with TRBD1. Sequenced material: T cells isolated from PBMCs. The sequence was obtained from a human donor in good health. The CDR3 reads CAWSVIQGVGGELFF. CDR3 nucleotides: TGTGCCTGGAGTGTAATTCAGGGGGTAGGCGGGGAGCTGTTTTTT.